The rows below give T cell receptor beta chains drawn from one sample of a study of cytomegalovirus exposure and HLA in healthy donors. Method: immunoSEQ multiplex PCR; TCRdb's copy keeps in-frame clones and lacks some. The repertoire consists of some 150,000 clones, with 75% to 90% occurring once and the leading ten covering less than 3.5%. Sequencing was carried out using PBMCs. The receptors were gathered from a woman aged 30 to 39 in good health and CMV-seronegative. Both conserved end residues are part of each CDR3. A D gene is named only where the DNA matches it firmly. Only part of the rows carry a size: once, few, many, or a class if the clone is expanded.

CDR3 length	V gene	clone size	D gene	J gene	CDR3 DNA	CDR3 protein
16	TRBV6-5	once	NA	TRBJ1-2	TGTGCCAGCAGCTACAGAACAGGCGTAACATCTATGGGCTACACCTTC	CASSYRTGVTSMGYTF
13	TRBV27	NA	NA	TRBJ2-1	TGTGCCAGCAGTTTACATGGGCAATATGAGCAGTTCTTC	CASSLHGQYEQFF
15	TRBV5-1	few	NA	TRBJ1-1	TGCGCCAGCAGCTTTCTTGGACACCGGAACACTGAAGCTTTCTTT	CASSFLGHRNTEAFF
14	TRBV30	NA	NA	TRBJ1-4	TGTGCCTGGAGTGGGACAGCAACTAATGAAAAACTGTTTTTT	CAWSGTATNEKLFF
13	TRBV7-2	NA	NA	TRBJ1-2	TGTGCCAGCAGCTTCTTAGCTAACTATGGCTACACCTTC	CASSFLANYGYTF
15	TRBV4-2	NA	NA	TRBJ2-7	TGTGCCAGCAGCCAAGATAGTTCGCGGATATACGAGCAGTACTTC	CASSQDSSRIYEQYF
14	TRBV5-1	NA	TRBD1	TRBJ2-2	TGCGCCAGCAGCTCCCTACAGGGGACCGGGGAGCTGTTTTTT	CASSSLQGTGELFF
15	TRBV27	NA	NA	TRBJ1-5	TGTGCCAGCATGCCGGGGGGGATGGGCAATCAGCCCCAGCATTTT	CASMPGGMGNQPQHF
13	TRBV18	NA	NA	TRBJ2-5	TGTGCCAGCTCACCACTCGGGTGGGAGACCCAGTACTTC	CASSPLGWETQYF
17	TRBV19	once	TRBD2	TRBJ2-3	TGTGCCAGTAGTCCACGGGAGGGGATGGGGAACGCAGATACGCAGTATTTT	CASSPREGMGNADTQYF
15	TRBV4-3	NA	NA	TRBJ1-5	TGCGCCAGCAGCCAAGTTAAGGGGATCGGTCAGCCCCAGCATTTT	CASSQVKGIGQPQHF
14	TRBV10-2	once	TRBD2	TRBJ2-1	TGCGCCAGCACGTCTAGCGGGGGTTACAATGAGCAGTTCTTC	CASTSSGGYNEQFF
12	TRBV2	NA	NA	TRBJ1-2	TGTGCCAGCAGTGCAACAGGCTATGGCTACACCTTC	CASSATGYGYTF
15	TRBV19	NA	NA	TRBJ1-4	TGTGCCAGTACCCAAGGCCAAGATAGAGGTGAAAAACTGTTTTTT	CASTQGQDRGEKLFF
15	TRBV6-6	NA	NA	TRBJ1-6	TGTGCCAGCAGCTCGCGCGTAACAGGGACTTCACCCCTCCACTTT	CASSSRVTGTSPLHF
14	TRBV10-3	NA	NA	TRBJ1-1	TGTGCCATCAGTACCTCTGGGACTCAGCATGAAGCTTTCTTT	CAISTSGTQHEAFF
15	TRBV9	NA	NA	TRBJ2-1	TGTGCCAGCAGCGTAGTGGACTCACCCTACAATGAGCAGTTCTTC	CASSVVDSPYNEQFF
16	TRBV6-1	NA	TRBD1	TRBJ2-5	TGTGCCAGCAGTGCATCGGGACAGGGAGGGGCGAAGACCCAGTACTTC	CASSASGQGGAKTQYF
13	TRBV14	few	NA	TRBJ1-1	TGTGCCAGCAGCCAAGATTCGGGTCGACGAGCTTTCTTT	CASSQDSGRRAFF
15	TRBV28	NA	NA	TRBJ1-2	TGTGCCAGCGGCCCCCCAGGGAGGCCCCTGTGGGGCTACACCTTC	CASGPPGRPLWGYTF
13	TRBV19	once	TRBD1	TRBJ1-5	TGTGCCAGTAGTCCAGACAGGGCTCAGCCCCAGCATTTT	CASSPDRAQPQHF
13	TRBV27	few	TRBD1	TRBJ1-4	TGTGCCAGCAGTAGACAGGGGAGTGAAAAACTGTTTTTT	CASSRQGSEKLFF
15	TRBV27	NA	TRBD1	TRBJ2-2	TGTGCCAGCAGTCCCCCGGGACAGGTCACCGGGGAGCTGTTTTTT	CASSPPGQVTGELFF
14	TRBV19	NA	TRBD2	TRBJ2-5	TGTGCCAGTAGTACCACGTCTAGCGGGAGAGGGCAGTACTTC	CASSTTSSGRGQYF
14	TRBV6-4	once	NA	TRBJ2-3	TGTGCCAGCAGTGACGGGGGGGCACCAGATACGCAGTATTTT	CASSDGGAPDTQYF
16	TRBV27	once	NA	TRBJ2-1	TGTGCCAGCAGTTTATCCATCAGGGGAACGTACAATGAGCAGTTCTTC	CASSLSIRGTYNEQFF
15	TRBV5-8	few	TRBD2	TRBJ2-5	TGTGCCAGCAGCCAGGGACTAGCGGGAGTGGAGACCCAGTACTTC	CASSQGLAGVETQYF
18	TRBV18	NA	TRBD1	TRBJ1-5	TGTGCCAGCTCGCCTACCGGGACAGGTCGTTGGGGCAATCAGCCCCAGCATTTT	CASSPTGTGRWGNQPQHF